Listed here is a single T cell receptor (beta chain). TCRdb's copy holds only in-frame clones and misses some; the assay was immunoSEQ multiplex PCR. This sample has about 75,000 clones; 95% to 98% occur once, and the top ten carry roughly 0.17%. The V gene's germline CDR1 is MDHEN and CDR2 SYDVKM. The CDR3 consists of 15 residues. V was pared by 3 bases and J by 1 base, with 12 bases between. This sample was taken from a study of technical replicates of blood from a handful of donors. This receptor was identified in a human donor in good health. The rearrangement joins TRBV28 to TRBJ1-1; D gene ambiguous. Material: T cells isolated from PBMCs. CDR3 nucleotides: TGTGCCAGCAGTTTTGGCGGGGAGGCGAACACTGAAGCTTTCTTT. Protein product: CASSFGGEANTEAFF.